The sample holds a few counts of the clone carrying this T cell receptor beta chain. Its specificity is unknown. In TCRdb, the 5' RACE reads were re-called with MiXCR into one record per CDR3 protein. The data hold some 120,000 distinct CDR3 sequences, with more than 15% observed a single time. CDR3 length: 12 residues. Trimming cost V 10 bases and J 0 bases, with 7 bases left between them. Germline assignment: CDR1 SGHDN and CDR2 FVKESK. This sample stems from a study of T-cell memory formation after mild COVID-19. Turning to the study itself: Across donors, TCR clusters were largely donor specific.

Regarding the study as a whole: Proof of SARS-CoV-2 specificity was absent for the second-wave clones that crested on day 37. CD4+ contracting clones were mainly CM and EM; CD8+ ones, EMRA.

The specimen sequenced was PBMCs or a T cell subset sorted from them (not recorded which). This clonotype was sampled from a man in his late teens or twenties who had mild COVID-19 (a few samples of this study predate the infection). Cell type and time point are not known. The chain links TRBV14 to TRBJ1-3; D unclear. For the CDR3, the DNA is TGTGCCACCGGTTTCTCTGGAAACACCATATATTTT. Its translation: CATGFSGNTIYF. Full variable domain (rest looked up from reference TRBV14 and TRBJ1-3): EAGVTQFPSHSVIEKGQTVTLRCDPISGHDNLYWYRRVMGKEIKFLLHFVKESKQDESGMPNNRFLAERTGGTYSTLKVQPAELEDSGVYFCATGFSGNTIYFGEGSWLTVV.